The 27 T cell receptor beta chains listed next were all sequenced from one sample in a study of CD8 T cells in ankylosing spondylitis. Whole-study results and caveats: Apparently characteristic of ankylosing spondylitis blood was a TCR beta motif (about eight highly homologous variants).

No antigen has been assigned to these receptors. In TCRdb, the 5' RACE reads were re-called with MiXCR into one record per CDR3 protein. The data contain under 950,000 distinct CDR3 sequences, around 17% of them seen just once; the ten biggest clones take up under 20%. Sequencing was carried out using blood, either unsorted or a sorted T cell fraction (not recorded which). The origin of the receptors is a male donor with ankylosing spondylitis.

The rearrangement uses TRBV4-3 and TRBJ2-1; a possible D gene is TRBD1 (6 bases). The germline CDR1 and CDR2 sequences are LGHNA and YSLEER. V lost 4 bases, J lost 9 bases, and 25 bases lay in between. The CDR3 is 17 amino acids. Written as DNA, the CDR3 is TGCGCCAGCAGCCGGCGAGCGGAGATCCTAGGGGACACTGAGCAGTTCTTC. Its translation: CASSRRAEILGDTEQFF.

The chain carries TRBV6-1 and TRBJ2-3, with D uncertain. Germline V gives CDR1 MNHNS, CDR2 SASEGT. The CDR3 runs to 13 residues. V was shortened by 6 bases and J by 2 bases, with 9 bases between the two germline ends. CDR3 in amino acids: CASRRWNTDTQYF. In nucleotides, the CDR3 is TGTGCCAGCAGACGGTGGAACACAGATACGCAGTATTTT.

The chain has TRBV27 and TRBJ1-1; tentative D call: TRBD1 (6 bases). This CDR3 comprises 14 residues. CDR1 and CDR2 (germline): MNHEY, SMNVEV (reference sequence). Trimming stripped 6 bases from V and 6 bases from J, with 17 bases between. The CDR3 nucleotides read TGTGCCAGCAGACCACAGGGTACCGGCTCTGAAGCTTTCTTT. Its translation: CASRPQGTGSEAFF.

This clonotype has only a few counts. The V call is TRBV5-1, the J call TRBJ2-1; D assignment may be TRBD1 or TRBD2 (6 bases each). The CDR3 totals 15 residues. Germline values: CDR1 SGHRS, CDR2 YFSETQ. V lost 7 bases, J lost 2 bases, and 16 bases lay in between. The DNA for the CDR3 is TGCGCCAGCGACCCCGGGGGCAGCCCCTACAATGAGCAGTTCTTC. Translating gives CASDPGGSPYNEQFF.

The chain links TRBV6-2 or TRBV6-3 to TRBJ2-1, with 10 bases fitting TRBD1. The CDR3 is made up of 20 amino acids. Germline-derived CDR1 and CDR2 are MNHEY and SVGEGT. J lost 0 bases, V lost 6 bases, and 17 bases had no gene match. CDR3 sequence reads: CASRTLGQGSSVFSYNEQFF. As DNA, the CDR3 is TGTGCCAGCAGAACCCTGGGACAGGGGTCTTCCGTCTTCTCCTACAATGAGCAGTTCTTC.

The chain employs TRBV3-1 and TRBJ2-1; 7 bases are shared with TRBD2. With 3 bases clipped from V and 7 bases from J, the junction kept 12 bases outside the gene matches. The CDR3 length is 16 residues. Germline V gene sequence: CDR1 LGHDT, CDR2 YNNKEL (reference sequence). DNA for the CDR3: TGTGCCAGCAGCCAGTTGATGGCGGGAGCGAGTAATGAGCAGTTCTTC. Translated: CASSQLMAGASNEQFF.

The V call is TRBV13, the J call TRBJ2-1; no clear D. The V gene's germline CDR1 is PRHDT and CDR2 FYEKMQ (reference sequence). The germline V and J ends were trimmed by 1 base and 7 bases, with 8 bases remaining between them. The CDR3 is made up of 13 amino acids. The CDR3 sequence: CASSLVSKNEQFF. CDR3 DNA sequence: TGTGCCAGCAGCTTAGTGTCCAAAAATGAGCAGTTCTTC.

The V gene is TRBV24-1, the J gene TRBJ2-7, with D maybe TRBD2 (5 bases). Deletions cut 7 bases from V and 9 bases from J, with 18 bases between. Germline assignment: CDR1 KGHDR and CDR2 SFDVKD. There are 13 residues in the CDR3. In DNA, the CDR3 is TGTGCCACCAGCTACTCGGACGGAGGAGTGCAGTACTTC. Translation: CATSYSDGGVQYF.

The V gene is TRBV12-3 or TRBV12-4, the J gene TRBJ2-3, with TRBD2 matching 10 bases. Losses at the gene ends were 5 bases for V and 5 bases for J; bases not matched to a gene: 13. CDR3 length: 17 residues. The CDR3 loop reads CASSPVGTSVLGDTQYF. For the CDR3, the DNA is TGTGCCAGCAGTCCTGTGGGGACTAGCGTTTTAGGAGATACGCAGTATTTT.

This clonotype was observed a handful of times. The CDR3, as DNA: TGCAGTCCGGGGGGGAGCACAGATACGCAGTATTTT. As protein: CSPGGSTDTQYF. The rearrangement joins TRBV20-1 to TRBJ2-3, with 8 bases lining up with TRBD2. The CDR3 consists of 12 residues. CDR1 and CDR2 from the germline V gene are DFQATT and SNEGSKA (reference sequence). V was pared by 8 bases and J by 0 bases, with 1 base of the junction left unmatched.

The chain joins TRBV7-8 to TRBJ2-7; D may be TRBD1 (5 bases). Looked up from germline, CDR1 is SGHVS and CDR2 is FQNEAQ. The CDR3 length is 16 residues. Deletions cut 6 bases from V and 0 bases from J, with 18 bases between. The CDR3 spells CASSSRPGPNSYEQYF. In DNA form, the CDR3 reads TGTGCCAGCAGTTCAAGGCCAGGGCCAAACTCCTACGAGCAGTACTTC.

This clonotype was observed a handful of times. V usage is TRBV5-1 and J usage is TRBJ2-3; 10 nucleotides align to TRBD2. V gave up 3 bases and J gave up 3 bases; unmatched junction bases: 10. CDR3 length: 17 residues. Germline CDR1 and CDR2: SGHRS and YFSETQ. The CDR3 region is CASSSYTSGGATDTQYF. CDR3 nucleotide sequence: TGCGCCAGCAGCTCCTACACGAGCGGGGGGGCGACAGATACGCAGTATTTT.

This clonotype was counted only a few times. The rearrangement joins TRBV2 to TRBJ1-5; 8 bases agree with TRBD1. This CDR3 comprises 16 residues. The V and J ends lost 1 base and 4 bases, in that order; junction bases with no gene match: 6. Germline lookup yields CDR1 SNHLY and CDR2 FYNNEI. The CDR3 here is CASSEGGWTGNQPQHF. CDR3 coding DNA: TGTGCCAGCAGTGAAGGTGGTTGGACAGGGAATCAGCCCCAGCATTTT. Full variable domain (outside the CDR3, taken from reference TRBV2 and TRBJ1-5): EPEVTQTPSHQVTQMGQEVILRCVPISNHLYFYWYRQILGQKVEFLVSFYNNEISEKSEIFDDQFSVERPDGSNFTLKIRSTKLEDSAMYFCASSEGGWTGNQPQHFGDGTRLSIL.

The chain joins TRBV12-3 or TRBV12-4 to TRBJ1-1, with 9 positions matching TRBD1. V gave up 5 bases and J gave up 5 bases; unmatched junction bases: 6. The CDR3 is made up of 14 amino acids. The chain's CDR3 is CASSSDRGETEAFF. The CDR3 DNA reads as TGTGCCAGCAGTAGTGACAGGGGGGAAACTGAAGCTTTCTTT.

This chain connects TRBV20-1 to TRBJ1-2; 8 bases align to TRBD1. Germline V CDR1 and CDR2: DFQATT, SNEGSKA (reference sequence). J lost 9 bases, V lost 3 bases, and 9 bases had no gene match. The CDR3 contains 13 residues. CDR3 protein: CSASWGTGGSYTF. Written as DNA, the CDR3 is TGCAGTGCTAGTTGGGGGACAGGAGGCAGCTACACCTTC.

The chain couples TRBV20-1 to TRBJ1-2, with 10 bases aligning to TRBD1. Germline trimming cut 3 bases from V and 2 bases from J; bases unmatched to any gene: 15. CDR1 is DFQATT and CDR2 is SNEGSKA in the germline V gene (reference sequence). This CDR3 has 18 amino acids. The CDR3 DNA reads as TGCAGTGCTAGTAGTAGCCCAAGGACAGGGGGTTTGAACTATGGCTACACCTTC. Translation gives CSASSSPRTGGLNYGYTF.

The CDR3 bases are TGTGCCAGCAAGCGGCAGCAGAACACCGGGGAGCTGTTTTTT. Translating gives CASKRQQNTGELFF. The gene calls are TRBV6-4 and TRBJ2-2; TRBD2 might be the D (5 bases). CDR1 and CDR2 from the germline V gene are MRHNA and SNTAGT. The CDR3 is 14 amino acids. The V and J ends lost 7 bases and 1 base respectively, with 10 bases between them.

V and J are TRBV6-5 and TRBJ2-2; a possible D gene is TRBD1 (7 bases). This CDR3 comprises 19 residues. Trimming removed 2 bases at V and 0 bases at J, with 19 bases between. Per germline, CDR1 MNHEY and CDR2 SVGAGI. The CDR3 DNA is TGTGCCAGCAGTTACGGACCAGGGGGGTACTCCCCGAACACCGGGGAGCTGTTTTTT. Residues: CASSYGPGGYSPNTGELFF.

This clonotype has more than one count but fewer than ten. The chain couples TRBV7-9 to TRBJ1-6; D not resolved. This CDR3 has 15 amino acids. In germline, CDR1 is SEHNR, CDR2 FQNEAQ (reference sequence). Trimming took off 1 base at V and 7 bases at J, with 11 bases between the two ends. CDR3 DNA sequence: TGTGCCAGCAGCTTAGATGCGAGCACCAATTCACCCCTCCACTTT. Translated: CASSLDASTNSPLHF. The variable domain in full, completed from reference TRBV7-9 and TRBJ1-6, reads DTGVSQNPRHKITKRGQNVTFRCDPISEHNRLYWYRQTLGQGPEFLTYFQNEAQLEKSRLLSDRFSAERPKGSFSTLEIQRTEQGDSAMYLCASSLDASTNSPLHFGNGTRLTVT.

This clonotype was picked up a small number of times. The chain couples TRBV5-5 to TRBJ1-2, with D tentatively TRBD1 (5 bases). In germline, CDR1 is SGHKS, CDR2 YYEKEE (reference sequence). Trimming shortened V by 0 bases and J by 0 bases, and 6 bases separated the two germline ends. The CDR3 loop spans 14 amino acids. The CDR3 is CASSLEQANYGYTF. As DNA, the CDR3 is TGTGCCAGCAGCTTGGAACAGGCTAACTATGGCTACACCTTC.

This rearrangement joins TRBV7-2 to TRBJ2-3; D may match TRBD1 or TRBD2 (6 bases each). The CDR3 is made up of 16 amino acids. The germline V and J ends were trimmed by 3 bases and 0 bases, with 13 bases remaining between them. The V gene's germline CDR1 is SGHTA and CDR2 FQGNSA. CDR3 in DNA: TGTGCCAGCAGCTTTAAGGGGGGCTCTAGCACAGATACGCAGTATTTT. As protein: CASSFKGGSSTDTQYF.

CDR3 sequence reads: CASSYRTGLAYGYTF. The DNA of the CDR3 is TGTGCCAGCAGTTATCGGACAGGACTCGCCTATGGCTACACCTTC. V and J are TRBV6-2 or TRBV6-3 and TRBJ1-2, with 7 nucleotides matching TRBD1. The CDR3 is 15 amino acids. J lost 4 bases, V lost 3 bases, and 8 bases had no gene match. Germline CDR1 is MNHEY and CDR2 is SVGEGT.

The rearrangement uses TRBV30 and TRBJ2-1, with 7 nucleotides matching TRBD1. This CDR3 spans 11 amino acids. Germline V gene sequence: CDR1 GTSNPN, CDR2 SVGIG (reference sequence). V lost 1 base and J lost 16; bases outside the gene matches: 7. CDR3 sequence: CAWSADRTPFF. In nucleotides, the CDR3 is TGTGCCTGGAGTGCGGACAGGACCCCTTTCTTC.

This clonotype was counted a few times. In DNA form, the CDR3 reads TGTGCCAGCAGCTCGGGACAGGGTCTCGGCGAGCAGTACTTC. It is translated as CASSSGQGLGEQYF. V gene TRBV11-2 combines with J gene TRBJ2-7; 9 nucleotides match TRBD1. The CDR3 is 14 amino acids. Germline CDR1 reads SGHAT; CDR2 reads FQNNGV. Trimming at V came to 4 bases and at J to 6 bases, leaving 7 bases not matched to a gene. The variable domain in full, completed from reference TRBV11-2 and TRBJ2-7, reads EAGVAQSPRYKIIEKRQSVAFWCNPISGHATLYWYQQILGQGPKLLIQFQNNGVVDDSQLPKDRFSAERLKGVDSTLKIQPAKLEDSAVYLCASSSGQGLGEQYFGPGTRLTVT.

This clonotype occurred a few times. CDR3 protein: CASSTYGQGDYTF. CDR3 DNA sequence: TGTGCCAGCAGTACCTACGGACAGGGGGACTACACCTTC. The chain uses TRBV2 and TRBJ1-2; 10 bases align to TRBD1. V shed 5 bases, J shed 10 bases, and the junction held 7 bases outside the gene matches. Looked up from germline, CDR1 is SNHLY and CDR2 is FYNNEI. The CDR3 spans 13 residues.

CDR3: CASSSTGIGHEQYF. The CDR3 DNA is TGTGCCAGCAGCTCCACAGGGATTGGTCACGAGCAGTACTTC. The V call is TRBV3-1, the J call TRBJ2-7, with D possibly being TRBD1 (6 bases). Looked up from germline, CDR1 is LGHDT and CDR2 is YNNKEL (reference sequence). This CDR3 has 14 amino acids. Trimming left V 5 bases short and J 5 bases short, with 16 bases between.

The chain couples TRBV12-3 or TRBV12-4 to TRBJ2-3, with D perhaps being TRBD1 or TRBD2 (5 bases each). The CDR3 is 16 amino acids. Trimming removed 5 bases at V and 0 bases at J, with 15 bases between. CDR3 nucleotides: TGTGCCAGCAGTCCCGGGGACGTGGCTAGCACAGATACGCAGTATTTT. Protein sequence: CASSPGDVASTDTQYF.